The sequence of this TCR beta chain was determined in a study of T cells in Graves' hyperthyroidism and ophthalmopathy. Whole-study findings and limits: Most clonotypes expanded in thyroid above 0.001 were likewise present in blood.

This clonotype has a count of ten or more. Its cognate antigen is unknown. Trimming removed 4 bases from V and 4 bases from J, with 19 bases in between. Germline assignment: CDR1 MNHNS and CDR2 SASEGT. The CDR3 extends over 16 amino acids. Exclusion criteria comprised uncontrolled infection, other autoimmune disease, pregnancy or lactation. It was RNA transcripts that yielded the amplified TCR beta CDR3 regions. First-round RT-PCR targeting the TCR CDR3 was performed with the HTBI primer set. One entry per CDR3 protein, called by TCRdb with MiXCR from the multiplex PCR reads. The data contain about 34,000 distinct CDR3 sequences, 45% to 55% of them singletons.

The sample was blood. V and J are TRBV6-1 and TRBJ1-2, with D perhaps TRBD1 (5 bases). The TCR comes from a woman between 35 and 50 years old with Graves' ophthalmopathy. In DNA, the CDR3 is TGTGCCAGCAGTGGTCAGGGACGGACCCTTATCTATGGCTACACCTTC. Translation: CASSGQGRTLIYGYTF.